Ten or more counts support the clone carrying this T cell receptor beta chain. What it binds is unknown. These data are taken from a study of T cells in Graves' hyperthyroidism and ophthalmopathy. Study-level findings and limits: The model anticipated ophthalmopathy a median about six months pre-onset.

From RNA transcripts, TCR beta CDR3 regions were amplified. Carried out on the TCR CDR3, a first-round RT-PCR used the HTBI primer set. TCRdb processed the multiplex PCR reads anew with MiXCR; each CDR3 protein has one entry. Counted here are about 400,000 distinct CDR3 sequences, more than 15% occurring once; the ten biggest clones make up 13% to 15%. The CDR3 consists of 15 residues. The germline CDR1 and CDR2 sequences are KGHDR and SFDVKD. Trimming left V 5 bases short and J 4 bases short, with 13 bases between. The receptor's source is a woman between 18 and 29 years old with Graves' hyperthyroidism. Sequences were obtained from blood. This sequence joins TRBV24-1 and TRBJ2-2; D tentatively reads TRBD1 or TRBD2 (6 bases each). Written as DNA, the CDR3 is TGTGCCACCAGTGCGGGGGCTCCGAGCACCGGGGAGCTGTTTTTT. Amino acid sequence: CATSAGAPSTGELFF.